These 27 T cell receptor beta chains originate from one sample sequenced in a study of cytomegalovirus exposure and HLA in healthy donors. Researchers ran the PCR with 60 Vbeta and 13 Jbeta primers. Sequenced by immunoSEQ multiplex PCR; TCRdb stores in-frame clones only, minus some. The data contain 110,000 or so clones, approximately 14% of them singletons. The sequenced sample consisted of PBMCs. The receptor set was obtained from a female donor in good health and CMV-seronegative.

This chain connects TRBV5-1 to TRBJ1-1; D gene ambiguous. V lost 0 bases, J lost 5 bases, and 14 bases lay in between. CDR3 length: 15 amino acids. Germline loops: CDR1 SGHRS, CDR2 YFSETQ. The CDR3 reads CASSLVSGEMTEAFF. CDR3 in DNA: TGCGCCAGCAGCTTGGTTTCAGGCGAGATGACTGAAGCTTTCTTT. Variable domain in full (rest from reference TRBV5-1 and TRBJ1-1): KAGVTQTPRYLIKTRGQQVTLSCSPISGHRSVSWYQQTPGQGLQFLFEYFSETQRNKGNFPGRFSGRQFSNSRSEMNVSTLELGDSALYLCASSLVSGEMTEAFFGQGTRLTVV.

J is TRBJ2-7 and V is TRBV5-6, with D perhaps TRBD1 (6 bases). The germline V gene has CDR1 SGHDT and CDR2 YYEEEE. This CDR3 is built from 14 residues. V was shortened by 0 bases and J by 3 bases, with 10 bases between the two germline ends. The CDR3 nucleotides are TGTGCCAGCAGCTTGGGGGACATCCTCTACGAGCAGTACTTC. Residues: CASSLGDILYEQYF.

The chain has TRBV14 and TRBJ2-7, with D perhaps matching TRBD1 (6 bases). Trimming cost V 0 bases and J 2 bases, with 14 bases left between them. Germline V lookup: CDR1 SGHDN, CDR2 FVKESK. This CDR3 is 16 amino acids long. In DNA form, the CDR3 reads TGTGCCAGCAGCCAAGAGAGGCAGGGGCCAACCTACGAGCAGTACTTC. This translates into CASSQERQGPTYEQYF.

The rearrangement joins TRBV30 to TRBJ2-5; 8 nucleotides match TRBD2. The CDR3 sequence is 14 residues long. Losses at the gene ends were 2 bases for V and 7 bases for J; bases not matched to a gene: 9. The germline CDR1 and CDR2 sequences are GTSNPN and SVGIG (reference sequence). CDR3: CAWSLGREAVTQYF. The CDR3 nucleotides are TGTGCCTGGAGTTTAGGGCGGGAGGCGGTGACCCAGTACTTC.

This clone was seen only a few times. This chain connects TRBV11-2 to TRBJ2-7, with D maybe TRBD2 (5 bases). Germline-derived CDR1 and CDR2 are SGHAT and FQNNGV. V was pared by 10 bases and J by 1 base, with 11 bases between. This CDR3 contains 12 residues. CDR3 protein: CATTGLSYEQYF. Written as DNA, the CDR3 is TGTGCCACCACCGGACTTTCCTACGAGCAGTACTTC.

This clone was recorded a few times. The gene calls are TRBV6-5 and TRBJ1-4; D unclear. CDR1 is MNHEY, CDR2 SVGAGI, per germline. The V and J ends lost 5 bases and 7 bases respectively, with 14 bases between them. CDR3 length: 14 residues. The chain's CDR3 is CASSTVAAGEKLFF. CDR3 coding DNA: TGTGCCAGCAGTACAGTCGCGGCGGGTGAAAAACTGTTTTTT.

J is TRBJ1-2 and V is TRBV7-8, with 8 positions matching TRBD1. The CDR3 extends over 13 amino acids. CDR1 and CDR2 from the germline V gene are SGHVS and FQNEAQ. V gave up 3 bases and J gave up 8 bases; unmatched junction bases: 5. Here the CDR3 DNA reads TGTGCCAGCAGCTTTAGGACAGGGAAAGGCTACACCTTC. It is translated as CASSFRTGKGYTF.

This clone occurred a few times. J is TRBJ2-1 and V is TRBV4-3; D remains unclear. Germline V CDR1 and CDR2: LGHNA, YSLEER. V was clipped by 3 bases and J by 7 bases, with 16 bases between them. This CDR3 comprises 15 residues. This CDR3 is CASSQTGHDGNEQFF. CDR3 coding DNA: TGCGCCAGCAGCCAGACTGGCCACGATGGAAATGAGCAGTTCTTC.

The rearrangement joins TRBV6-1 to TRBJ2-5, with 7 bases identical to TRBD2. Per the germline V gene, CDR1 is MNHNS and CDR2 is SASEGT. The CDR3 spans 14 residues. The junction had 14 bases not matched to a gene; V was cut back by 7 bases and J by 9 bases. The CDR3 spells CASKSSGEGQAQYF. The CDR3 DNA sequence: TGTGCCAGCAAATCCAGCGGGGAGGGGCAGGCCCAGTACTTC.

V gene TRBV7-8 combines with J gene TRBJ2-1, with unresolved D. Trimming shortened V by 5 bases and J by 2 bases, and 7 bases separated the two germline ends. Per germline, CDR1 SGHVS and CDR2 FQNEAQ. This CDR3 region has 13 residues. The CDR3 here is CASSLPPYNEQFF. The CDR3 DNA sequence: TGTGCCAGCAGCCTCCCCCCCTACAATGAGCAGTTCTTC.

On this clone itself: Germline and junction disagree at one end, which may indicate a read error. CDR3 DNA sequence: TGTGCCTGGAGTGTACGACCCGCCGGGGTGGATTTT. This encodes CAWSVRPAGVDF. The V gene is TRBV30, the J gene TRBJ2-3; a weak D match, TRBD2 (5 bases). The CDR3 is 12 amino acids. Germline-derived CDR1 and CDR2 are GTSNPN and SVGIG (reference sequence).

This clone came up a few times. The J gene is TRBJ1-4, the V gene TRBV21-1; the table's TRBD1 call for D was not verified on the DNA. TRBV21-1 is a pseudogene locus. The CDR3 is 18 residues long. CDR3 sequence reads: CASSAKEETGGKDEKLFF. Written as DNA, the CDR3 is TGTGCCAGCAGCGCGAAAGAAGAGACAGGGGGGAAGGATGAAAAACTGTTTTTT.

This clone was observed a handful of times. The rearrangement links TRBV7-2 to TRBJ2-7; 7 bases match TRBD2. The CDR3 spans 18 residues. Germline CDR1 reads SGHTA; CDR2 reads FQGNSA. V dropped 3 bases and J dropped 6; count of bases not matched to a gene: 20. In nucleotides, the CDR3 is TGTGCCAGCAGCTTTTTTCGGGCTAGCGGTAATCTCGAAGGCGAGCAGTACTTC. Its protein product is CASSFFRASGNLEGEQYF.

The rearrangement joins TRBV6-5 to TRBJ2-3; 10 nucleotides line up with TRBD2. This CDR3 contains 15 residues. V shed 7 bases, J shed 4 bases, and the junction held 8 bases outside the gene matches. Germline values: CDR1 MNHEY, CDR2 SVGAGI. In DNA form, the CDR3 reads TGTGCCAGCAATCGACTAGCGGGTAGCGCAGATACGCAGTATTTT. Encoded protein: CASNRLAGSADTQYF.

This clone was detected a few times. The genes are TRBV5-6 and TRBJ1-6, with D tentatively TRBD1 (5 bases). CDR1 and CDR2 from the germline V gene are SGHDT and YYEEEE. The CDR3 extends over 17 amino acids. Between the trimmed V and J ends, which lost 2 bases and 7 bases, there was a span of 19 bases. CDR3 DNA: TGTGCCAGCAGCTTTGGGGTCGGGGGGTCTTCAAATTCACCCCTCCACTTT. Amino acids: CASSFGVGGSSNSPLHF.

This clone has only a few counts. The J gene is TRBJ1-2, the V gene TRBV19, with 11 bases identical to TRBD1. CDR3 length equals 15 residues. The V gene's germline CDR1 is LNHDA and CDR2 SQIVND (reference sequence). Unmatched junction bases numbered 6, after V lost 4 bases and J lost 5 bases. CDR3 loop: CASSTWTGGEYGYTF. DNA of the CDR3: TGTGCCAGTAGTACCTGGACAGGGGGCGAGTATGGCTACACCTTC.

V usage is TRBV30 and J usage is TRBJ2-2; D might be TRBD2 (5 bases). The CDR3 consists of 13 residues. With 3 bases removed from V and 4 bases from J, the gap between germline ends came to 9 bases. Germline V gives CDR1 GTSNPN, CDR2 SVGIG (reference sequence). The CDR3 bases are TGTGCCTGGAGCCCGAGCGGCACCGGGGAGCTGTTTTTT. Amino acids: CAWSPSGTGELFF.

This clone came up once. The chain joins TRBV28 to TRBJ2-7, with D tentatively TRBD2 (5 bases). Germline V gene data show CDR1 as MDHEN and CDR2 as SYDVKM. V dropped 3 bases and J dropped 0 bases, with 15 bases sitting between them. The CDR3 has 16 residues. Here the CDR3 reads CASSLPGSTGSYEQYF. CDR3 in DNA: TGTGCCAGCAGTTTGCCGGGGTCGACGGGCTCCTACGAGCAGTACTTC.

Only a few counts were recorded for this clone. V is TRBV7-2 and J is TRBJ2-7; tentative D call: TRBD1 (6 bases). Trimming removed 5 bases from V and 7 bases from J, with 9 bases in between. CDR3 length: 11 residues. Per germline, CDR1 SGHTA and CDR2 FQGNSA. The DNA of the CDR3 is TGTGCCAGCAGCGCCCAGGGGGAGCAGTACTTC. The encoded protein is CASSAQGEQYF. The full variable domain, with the rest looked up from reference TRBV7-2 and TRBJ2-7, is GAGVSQSPSNKVTEKGKDVELRCDPISGHTALYWYRQSLGQGLEFLIYFQGNSAPDKSGLPSDRFSAERTGGSVSTLTIQRTQQEDSAVYLCASSAQGEQYFGPGTRLTVT.

The gene calls are TRBV2 and TRBJ1-2; D is possibly TRBD1 (5 bases). The CDR3 sequence is 11 residues long. CDR1 SNHLY and CDR2 FYNNEI come from the germline V gene. Trimming stripped 8 bases from V and 5 bases from J, with 9 bases between. The CDR3 sequence: CASGSGYGYTF. In DNA, the CDR3 is TGTGCCAGCGGCTCAGGGTATGGCTACACCTTC.

This chain's CDR3 is CASSLASRGRNEQFF. In DNA, the CDR3 is TGTGCCAGCAGCTTAGCGAGTCGGGGGAGGAATGAGCAGTTCTTC. This sequence joins TRBV7-2 and TRBJ2-1; a possible D gene is TRBD2 (6 bases). CDR1 is SGHTA and CDR2 is FQGNSA in the germline V gene. Trimming left V 0 bases short and J 7 bases short, with 13 bases between. The length of the CDR3 is 15 residues.

The sample holds a few counts of this clone. The V gene is TRBV7-2, the J gene TRBJ2-3, with 12 positions matching TRBD2. Per the germline V gene, CDR1 is SGHTA and CDR2 is FQGNSA. The V and J ends lost 2 bases and 5 bases, in that order; junction bases with no gene match: 8. This CDR3 has 17 amino acids. As DNA, the CDR3 is TGTGCCAGCAGCTTATTGACTAGCGGGAGATTTATAGATACGCAGTATTTT. Amino acid sequence: CASSLLTSGRFIDTQYF.

This clone was counted once. Mismatch with germline at one junction end may stem from a read error. V is TRBV6-1 and J is TRBJ1-2; D might be TRBD1 (5 bases). Germline V gene data show CDR1 as MNHNS and CDR2 as SASEGT. This CDR3 has 15 amino acids. CDR3 sequence: CASSEQGRSTYGYSF. The CDR3 coding sequence is TGTGCCAGCAGTGAACAGGGCCGCAGTACCTATGGCTACTCCTTC.

In this sample, this clone turned up a few times. The chain recombines TRBV5-6 with TRBJ2-5, with 10 bases lining up with TRBD1. Germline CDR1 SGHDT, CDR2 YYEEEE. This CDR3 contains 15 residues. Trimming removed 4 bases from V and 4 bases from J; junction bases left unmatched: 7. The CDR3 nucleotides are TGTGCCAGCAGCCGCTGGGACAGGGGCCCAGAGACCCAGTACTTC. Translation gives CASSRWDRGPETQYF.

The chain carries TRBV7-9 and TRBJ1-2, with D perhaps matching TRBD1 (5 bases). Germline V gene lookup returns CDR1 SEHNR and CDR2 FQNEAQ (reference sequence). Trimming took 1 base from V and 3 from J, leaving 12 bases between them. The CDR3 runs 15 residues. CDR3 amino acids: CASSLVRGGYYGYTF. CDR3 sequence (DNA): TGTGCCAGCAGCTTAGTTCGGGGGGGATACTATGGCTACACCTTC.

This chain connects TRBV4-1 to TRBJ2-7; D not resolved. CDR3 length: 12 amino acids. V was pared by 3 bases and J by 6 bases, with 9 bases between. Germline CDR1 is MGHRA and CDR2 is YSYEKL. This chain's CDR3 is CASSHENGEQYF. In DNA form, the CDR3 reads TGCGCCAGCAGCCATGAGAACGGCGAGCAGTACTTC.

This chain uses TRBV10-3 with TRBJ2-7; a weak D match, TRBD1 (5 bases). V shed 3 bases and J shed 5 bases, with 17 bases lying between them. The CDR3 runs 15 residues. The germline CDR1 and CDR2 sequences are ENHRY and SYGVKD. The CDR3 region is CAISDGQGLWDEQYF. DNA for the CDR3: TGTGCCATCAGTGATGGTCAGGGTCTTTGGGACGAGCAGTACTTC.